Shown below are 24 T cell receptor beta chains from a single sample sequenced in a study of PD-L1 blockade in urothelial cancer. TCRdb keeps only in-frame clones here, not all; method: immunoSEQ multiplex PCR. The data contain approximately 71,000 clones, roughly 89% of them singletons. Sequences were derived from PBMCs, sampled around atezolizumab (anti-PD-L1) treatment. Receptors originate from a man aged 55 to 69 with urothelial cancer.

This clone appeared once. The chain has TRBV19 and TRBJ2-7; possibly TRBD2 for D (6 bases). The CDR3 sequence is 15 residues long. Germline-derived CDR1 and CDR2 are LNHDA and SQIVND (reference sequence). Trimming pared 3 bases from V and 3 bases from J, leaving 15 bases between. The CDR3 spells CASSIGGLGGYEQYF. For the CDR3, the DNA is TGTGCCAGTAGTATCGGGGGACTGGGAGGCTACGAGCAGTACTTC. The full variable domain, completed using reference TRBV19 and TRBJ2-7, is DGGITQSPKYLFRKEGQNVTLSCEQNLNHDAMYWYRQDPGQGLRLIYYSQIVNDFQKGDIAEGYSVSREKKESFPLTVTSAQKNPTAFYLCASSIGGLGGYEQYFGPGTRLTVT.

This chain uses TRBV29-1 with TRBJ1-2, with D perhaps matching TRBD1 (5 bases). V gave up 4 bases and J gave up 7 bases, with 10 bases separating them. The germline gives CDR1 SQVTM, CDR2 ANQGSEA. The CDR3 sequence is 11 residues long. The CDR3 coding sequence is TGCAGCGTTGTAATAACAGGTGGCTACACCTTC. Protein sequence: CSVVITGGYTF. Using reference TRBV29-1 and TRBJ1-2 for the parts outside the CDR3, the full variable domain is SAVISQKPSRDICQRGTSLTIQCQVDSQVTMMFWYRQQPGQSLTLIATANQGSEATYESGFVIDKFPISRPNLTFSTLTVSNMSPEDSSIYLCSVVITGGYTFGSGTRLTVV.

The chain employs TRBV27 and TRBJ1-1, with D possibly matching TRBD1 (5 bases). Germline loops: CDR1 MNHEY, CDR2 SMNVEV (reference sequence). The length of the CDR3 is 12 residues. V lost 3 bases, J lost 6 bases, and 8 bases lay in between. The CDR3 spells CASSLTGAEAFF. CDR3 nucleotide sequence: TGTGCCAGCAGTTTGACGGGGGCTGAAGCTTTCTTT.

The chain is built from TRBV29-1 and TRBJ1-2; no clear D. This CDR3 region has 14 residues. Germline-derived CDR1 and CDR2 are SQVTM and ANQGSEA. V lost 3 bases and J lost 4, with 15 bases in between. This chain's CDR3 is CSVEPRSSSYGYTF. The CDR3 DNA reads TGCAGCGTTGAGCCCCGGAGCAGTAGCTATGGCTACACCTTC. The whole variable domain, remainder taken from reference TRBV29-1 and TRBJ1-2, is SAVISQKPSRDICQRGTSLTIQCQVDSQVTMMFWYRQQPGQSLTLIATANQGSEATYESGFVIDKFPISRPNLTFSTLTVSNMSPEDSSIYLCSVEPRSSSYGYTFGSGTRLTVV.

This clone appeared a single time. This chain joins TRBV25-1 and TRBJ1-2, with TRBD1 identical over 7 bases. The germline V gene encodes CDR1 MGHDK and CDR2 SYGVNS. The CDR3 runs to 15 residues. After removal of 4 bases from V and 4 bases from J, the junction contained 9 bases not matched to a gene. In nucleotides, the CDR3 is TGTGCCAGCAGTGCGAGAAGGGGGCAGAGCTATGGCTACACCTTC. The encoded protein is CASSARRGQSYGYTF.

This clone was detected a few times. The rearrangement uses TRBV4-1 and TRBJ2-7; 8 nucleotides match TRBD2. Germline CDR1 reads MGHRA; CDR2 reads YSYEKL. Trimming removed 5 bases from V and 5 bases from J; junction bases left unmatched: 14. CDR3 length equals 16 residues. The CDR3, as DNA: TGCGCCAGCAGCTACGCTCAGAGCGGGGGAACCGACGAGCAGTACTTC. Its protein is CASSYAQSGGTDEQYF.

This chain links TRBV6-5 with TRBJ2-7, with 7 bases matching TRBD2. This CDR3 has 14 amino acids. V was pared by 4 bases and J by 0 bases, with 3 bases of the junction left unmatched. The V gene's germline CDR1 is MNHEY and CDR2 SVGAGI. The CDR3 DNA reads TGTGCCAGCAGTTCTAGCGGTAGCTCCTACGAGCAGTACTTC. This translates into CASSSSGSSYEQYF.

The chain combines TRBV6-5 with TRBJ1-5, with 8 bases aligning to TRBD1. The ends lost 0 bases at V and 5 bases at J; junction bases unmatched: 6. The CDR3 runs to 16 residues. The germline gives CDR1 MNHEY, CDR2 SVGAGI. The CDR3 bases are TGTGCCAGCAGTTACTCCGGACAGGGTGTTGATCAGCCCCAGCATTTT. This translates into CASSYSGQGVDQPQHF.

This clone was counted once. This chain uses TRBV11-2 with TRBJ1-1; 10 bases fit TRBD1. Germline trimming cut 4 bases from V and 5 bases from J; bases unmatched to any gene: 4. The germline CDR1 and CDR2 sequences are SGHAT and FQNNGV. The CDR3 is made up of 14 amino acids. The CDR3 DNA reads as TGTGCCAGCAGCTCGGGACAGGGGAGGACTGAAGCTTTCTTT. It yields the protein CASSSGQGRTEAFF.

For this clone: Germline and junction disagree at one end, which may indicate a read error. This chain links TRBV4-3 with TRBJ2-7; 10 positions match TRBD2. The CDR3 consists of 21 residues. Germline values: CDR1 LGHNA, CDR2 YSLEER. The CDR3 loop reads CASSEDSGRLAGDRSQYEQYF. CDR3 bases: TGCGCCAGCAGCGAAGATTCGGGGCGGCTAGCGGGAGACCGGTCCCAGTACGAGCAGTACTTC.

The rearrangement uses TRBV11-2 and TRBJ1-2; D unresolved. Germline CDR1 and CDR2: SGHAT and FQNNGV. This CDR3 is 13 amino acids long. V lost 2 bases and J lost 4, with 8 bases in between. The CDR3 sequence is CASSLLAVYGYTF. In nucleotides, the CDR3 is TGTGCCAGCAGCTTATTAGCGGTCTATGGCTACACCTTC.

The chain carries TRBV19 and TRBJ2-2; 13 bases map to TRBD2. CDR3 length equals 15 residues. Per the germline V gene, CDR1 is LNHDA and CDR2 is SQIVND (reference sequence). V dropped 6 bases and J dropped 6; count of bases not matched to a gene: 4. CDR3 in amino acids: CASRRTSGSPGELFF. DNA of the CDR3: TGTGCCAGTAGACGGACTAGCGGGAGTCCCGGGGAGCTGTTTTTT.

The chain employs TRBV4-3 and TRBJ2-1, with a weak D call TRBD2 (5 bases). CDR3 length: 18 amino acids. Germline lookup yields CDR1 LGHNA and CDR2 YSLEER. The germline V and J ends were trimmed by 3 bases and 0 bases, with 18 bases remaining between them. CDR3 DNA sequence: TGCGCCAGCAGCCAGGTGGCTAAGCGGAGGAGCTCCTACAATGAGCAGTTCTTC. It codes for CASSQVAKRRSSYNEQFF.

V is TRBV5-1 and J is TRBJ1-3; D may be TRBD1 (6 bases). This CDR3 region has 16 residues. Trimming took off 7 bases at V and 4 bases at J, with 21 bases between the two ends. CDR1 is SGHRS, CDR2 YFSETQ, per germline. This CDR3 is CASSSLSGTFGNTIYF. In DNA, the CDR3 is TGCGCCAGCTCGAGTCTTTCCGGGACATTCGGAAACACCATATATTTT.

The chain carries TRBV6-6 and TRBJ2-2, with D perhaps matching TRBD2 (7 bases). Looked up from germline, CDR1 is MNHNY and CDR2 is SVGAGI (reference sequence). Deletions cut 6 bases from V and 6 bases from J, with 14 bases between. This CDR3 has 14 residues. The CDR3 coding sequence is TGTGCCAGCAGAAGGGGGGAGGGCCCCGGGGAGCTGTTTTTT. This sequence encodes CASRRGEGPGELFF.

The chain carries TRBV7-2 and TRBJ2-7; 10 bases match TRBD2. Germline trimming cut 4 bases from V and 2 bases from J; bases unmatched to any gene: 11. Germline V gene data show CDR1 as SGHTA and CDR2 as FQGNSA. This CDR3 region has 17 residues. The CDR3 nucleotides read TGTGCCAGCAGCTCCCAGGGGGTAGCGGGGGGCGCCTACGAGCAGTACTTC. This codes for CASSSQGVAGGAYEQYF.

The V call is TRBV5-6, the J call TRBJ2-7, with 7 positions matching TRBD1. Germline V lookup: CDR1 SGHDT, CDR2 YYEEEE. Trimming at V came to 0 bases and at J to 1 base, leaving 1 base not matched to a gene. The CDR3 is made up of 14 amino acids. The CDR3 region is CASSLVDRSYEQYF. CDR3 sequence (DNA): TGTGCCAGCAGCTTGGTGGACAGGTCCTACGAGCAGTACTTC.

This clone appeared a few times. The rearrangement uses TRBV6-1 and TRBJ2-1; 10 nucleotides align to TRBD1. Germline V gene sequence: CDR1 MNHNS, CDR2 SASEGT. This CDR3 region has 16 residues. The J segment lost 6 bases and the V segment lost 4 bases, leaving 9 bases of the junction unmatched. The CDR3 reads CASSALGTGASNEQFF. CDR3 sequence (DNA): TGTGCCAGCAGTGCACTTGGGACAGGGGCCTCCAATGAGCAGTTCTTC.

The chain links TRBV10-3 to TRBJ2-5; 12 bases line up with TRBD1. J was trimmed by 5 bases and V by 3 bases; bases with no gene match: 4. The CDR3 loop spans 15 amino acids. The germline V gene encodes CDR1 ENHRY and CDR2 SYGVKD. The CDR3 sequence is CAISDLGQGAETQYF. Here the CDR3 DNA reads TGTGCCATCAGTGATCTGGGACAGGGGGCGGAGACCCAGTACTTC.

The chain couples TRBV30 to TRBJ1-1, with D tentatively TRBD1 (5 bases). CDR3 length: 13 residues. Germline values: CDR1 GTSNPN, CDR2 SVGIG (reference sequence). V was cut by 3 bases and J by 1 base, with 9 bases left in between. CDR3 in amino acids: CAWRRQGNTEAFF. The CDR3 DNA reads TGTGCCTGGAGGCGCCAGGGGAACACTGAAGCTTTCTTT.

The rearrangement uses TRBV5-6 and TRBJ2-2; 7 positions agree with TRBD2. The germline V gene encodes CDR1 SGHDT and CDR2 YYEEEE. The J segment lost 0 bases and the V segment lost 0 bases, leaving 2 bases of the junction unmatched. The CDR3 has 16 amino acids. CDR3 region: CASSLVGGPNTGELFF. CDR3 sequence (DNA): TGTGCCAGCAGCTTGGTGGGAGGGCCGAACACCGGGGAGCTGTTTTTT.

This clone was found a few times. The CDR3 DNA sequence: TGTGCCTGGAGTGTATCAGTACTGAACACTGAAGCTTTCTTT. It translates to CAWSVSVLNTEAFF. V is TRBV30 and J is TRBJ1-1; D not resolved. The CDR3 is 14 residues long. The germline V and J ends were trimmed by 0 bases and 0 bases, with 8 bases remaining between them. Germline V gives CDR1 GTSNPN, CDR2 SVGIG (reference sequence). Variable domain in full (rest from reference TRBV30 and TRBJ1-1): SQTIHQWPATLVQPVGSPLSLECTVEGTSNPNLYWYRQAAGRGLQLLFYSVGIGQISSEVPQNLSASRPQDRQFILSSKKLLLSDSGFYLCAWSVSVLNTEAFFGQGTRLTVV.

J is TRBJ1-1 and V is TRBV11-2; D is unclear. V dropped 1 base and J dropped 6 bases, with 6 bases sitting between them. Germline loops: CDR1 SGHAT, CDR2 FQNNGV. CDR3 length equals 12 residues. The CDR3 coding sequence is TGTGCCAGCAGCTTAGTGGACTCTGAAGCTTTCTTT. Translated, it gives CASSLVDSEAFF.

The rearrangement uses TRBV6-5 and TRBJ1-2; tentative D call: TRBD1 (5 bases). Germline-derived CDR1 and CDR2 are MNHEY and SVGAGI. This CDR3 is built from 14 residues. Trimming stripped 6 bases from V and 4 bases from J, with 15 bases between. The CDR3, as DNA: TGTGCCAGCAGACAATTCCGGGACTCCTATGGCTACACCTTC. Translating gives CASRQFRDSYGYTF.